A selection of T cell receptor beta chains follows, all from one sample in a study of cytomegalovirus exposure and HLA in healthy donors. Assay: immunoSEQ multiplex PCR; the TCRdb copy retains only in-frame clones and omits some. The data hold about 33,000 clones, with more than 50% observed a single time. Sequenced sample: PBMCs. Every receptor here comes from a woman aged 40 to 50 in good health and CMV-seropositive. CDR3s include the opening cysteine and the closing phenylalanine or tryptophan. The D gene is left open where the match is weak. Only part of the rows carry a size: once, few, many, or a class if the clone is expanded.

J: TRBJ2-5
V: TRBV10-1
D: -
size: few
DNA: TGCGCCAGCAGTGAGGGGAGGAAGGAGACCCAGTACTTC
CDR3: CASSEGRKETQYF

J: TRBJ2-1
V: TRBV19
D: -
size: -
DNA: TGTGCCAGTAGTACGGCTAGGGGTGGGGATGAGCAGTTCTTC
CDR3: CASSTARGGDEQFF

J: TRBJ1-2
V: TRBV19
D: TRBD1
size: -
DNA: TGTGCCAGTAGTAGCAGACAGGGTTCAAGAGGCTACACCTTC
CDR3: CASSSRQGSRGYTF

J: TRBJ1-1
V: TRBV9
D: -
size: -
DNA: TGTGCCAGCAGCGTGGTACCTCAGGGTAAAGCTTTCTTT
CDR3: CASSVVPQGKAFF

J: TRBJ1-1
V: TRBV18
D: -
size: -
DNA: TGTGCCAGCTCACCGCAGGGGAACACTGAAGCTTTCTTT
CDR3: CASSPQGNTEAFF

J: TRBJ2-5
V: TRBV4-3
D: -
size: once
DNA: TGCGCCAGCAGCCAGGAAAGGGCCCAGGGTAGGGAGACCCAGTACTTC
CDR3: CASSQERAQGRETQYF

J: TRBJ2-7
V: TRBV7-9
D: TRBD1
size: -
DNA: TGTGCCAGCAGCTCAGGACAGGGTAGGGTCTACGAGCAGTACTTC
CDR3: CASSSGQGRVYEQYF

J: TRBJ1-1
V: TRBV10-3
D: -
size: few
DNA: TGTGCCATCACCAGGACACTGATGAACACTGAAGCTTTCTTT
CDR3: CAITRTLMNTEAFF

J: TRBJ1-3
V: TRBV15
D: -
size: -
DNA: TGTGCCACCAGCAGAGATTTTTCCGGGTACCGAACGTCTGGAAACACCATATATTTT
CDR3: CATSRDFSGYRTSGNTIYF

J: TRBJ1-1
V: TRBV27
D: -
size: few
DNA: TGTGCCAGCAGGAGCTGGTCTAACACTGAAGCTTTCTTT
CDR3: CASRSWSNTEAFF

J: TRBJ2-5
V: TRBV7-9
D: TRBD2
size: -
DNA: TGTGCCAGCAGCCTCGTGGTAGCGGGGCCGGGGTCCCAAGAGACCCAGTACTTC
CDR3: CASSLVVAGPGSQETQYF

J: TRBJ2-3
V: TRBV15
D: -
size: -
DNA: TGTGCCACCAGCAGAGATGGCTTCACAGATACGCAGTATTTT
CDR3: CATSRDGFTDTQYF

J: TRBJ2-2
V: TRBV5-1
D: TRBD2
size: -
DNA: TGCGCCAGCAGCTTGTGGCTAGCGGGGGCTAGCGGGGAGCTGTTTTTT
CDR3: CASSLWLAGASGELFF

J: TRBJ2-7
V: TRBV2
D: -
size: -
DNA: TGTGCCAGCAGTGTCGGACAGATCTCCTACGAGCAGTACTTC
CDR3: CASSVGQISYEQYF

J: TRBJ2-1
V: TRBV16
D: -
size: -
DNA: TGTGCCAGCAGCCAAATGGGCGGGCGAAGCTCCTACAATGAGCAGTTCTTC
CDR3: CASSQMGGRSSYNEQFF

J: TRBJ2-5
V: TRBV6-6
D: -
size: -
DNA: TGTGCCAGCAGAAATAGAGAGACCCAGTACTTC
CDR3: CASRNRETQYF

J: TRBJ1-6
V: TRBV7-6
D: -
size: -
DNA: TGTGCCAGCAGCTTGAACAGGGATGCTTCACCCCTCCACTTT
CDR3: CASSLNRDASPLHF

J: TRBJ1-4
V: TRBV5-1
D: TRBD1
size: -
DNA: TGCTCCAGCAGCTTCCAGGGGGCGCGGGATGAAAAACTGTTTTTT
CDR3: CSSSFQGARDEKLFF

J: TRBJ2-7
V: TRBV7-2
D: -
size: -
DNA: TGTGCCAGCAGCTTAGTAGGTACAGGGAGCTCCTACGAGCAGTACTTC
CDR3: CASSLVGTGSSYEQYF

J: TRBJ1-2
V: TRBV7-9
D: TRBD1
size: -
DNA: TGTGCCAGCAGCCGACGACAGGGGGATCTAGCATTCTATGGCTACACCTTC
CDR3: CASSRRQGDLAFYGYTF

J: TRBJ2-7
V: TRBV18
D: TRBD1
size: once
DNA: TGTGCCAGCTCAACTGTCGGGGACAGATTCTACGAGCAGTACTTC
CDR3: CASSTVGDRFYEQYF

J: TRBJ2-5
V: TRBV6-1
D: TRBD2
size: -
DNA: TGTGCCAGCAGGTCCGGGACTAGGGGGGTGGAGACCCAGTACTTC
CDR3: CASRSGTRGVETQYF

J: TRBJ2-7
V: TRBV19
D: -
size: few
DNA: TGTGCCAGTAGTATGAAGCCAGGGATCAACGAGCAGTACTTC
CDR3: CASSMKPGINEQYF

J: TRBJ2-6
V: TRBV5-6
D: TRBD1
size: many
DNA: TGTGCCAGCAGAACAACAGGGGGGCCCGACGGTGGGGCCAACGTCCTGACTTTC
CDR3: CASRTTGGPDGGANVLTF

J: TRBJ1-1
V: TRBV30
D: -
size: few
DNA: TGTGCCTGGAGTGTACCCAGGGACACTGAAGCTTTCTTT
CDR3: CAWSVPRDTEAFF

J: TRBJ1-1
V: TRBV19
D: -
size: -
DNA: TGTGCCAGTAGTATAATGGCAGGGATGAACACTGAAGCTTTCTTT
CDR3: CASSIMAGMNTEAFF